The clone carrying this TCR beta chain was detected only a few times. Its cognate antigen is unknown. V shed 3 bases and J shed 3 bases, with 9 bases lying between them. The CDR3 covers 13 residues. Germline CDR1 LNHDA, CDR2 SQIVND (reference sequence). The 5'RACE method, run with constant-segment primers, produced TCR alpha and TCR beta cDNA libraries (carrying sample barcodes and UMIs). TCRdb re-called the 5' RACE reads with MiXCR, one entry per CDR3 protein. Of under 200,000 distinct CDR3 sequences detected, 25% to 40% appear once; the ten largest clones hold around 12%. This sample was taken from a study of T-cell memory formation after mild COVID-19. Overall study: Across donors, TCR clusters were largely donor specific.

Whole-study findings and limits: The study found contracting CD4+ clones mainly in CM and EM and contracting CD8+ clones in EMRA. Cross-reactive memory apparently joined, as some responding clones appeared in pre-infection memory.

The chain combines TRBV19 with TRBJ2-7, with D tentatively TRBD1 or TRBD2 (5 bases each). The material sequenced was PBMCs or a T cell subset sorted from them (not recorded which). This sequence originates from an adult woman who had mild COVID-19 (a few samples of this study predate the infection). Cell type and time point are not known. The CDR3 loop is CASSMGTNYEQYF. The CDR3 nucleotides are TGTGCCAGTAGTATGGGGACCAACTACGAGCAGTACTTC.